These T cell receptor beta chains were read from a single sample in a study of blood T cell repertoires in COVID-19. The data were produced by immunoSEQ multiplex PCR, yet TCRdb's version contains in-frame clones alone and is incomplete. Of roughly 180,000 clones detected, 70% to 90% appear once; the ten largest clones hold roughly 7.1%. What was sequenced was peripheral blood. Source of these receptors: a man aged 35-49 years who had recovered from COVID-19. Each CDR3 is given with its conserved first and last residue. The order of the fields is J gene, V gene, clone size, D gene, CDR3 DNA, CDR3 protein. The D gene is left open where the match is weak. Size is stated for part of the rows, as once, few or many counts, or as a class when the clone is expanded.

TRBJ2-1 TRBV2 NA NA TGTGCCAGCAGGCATTCGGACAGTCTCTACAATGAGCAGTTCTTC CASRHSDSLYNEQFF
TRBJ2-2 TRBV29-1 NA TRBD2 TGCAGCGTCGAGATGGGAGGGTACGGGGAGCTGTTTTTT CSVEMGGYGELFF
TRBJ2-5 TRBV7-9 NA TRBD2 TGTGCCAGCAGTGTTAGCGGGCTTCAAGAGACCCAGTACTTC CASSVSGLQETQYF
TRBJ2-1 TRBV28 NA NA TGTGCCAGCAGGGGGGCAGGGAGGGCCTACAATGAGCAGTTCTTC CASRGAGRAYNEQFF
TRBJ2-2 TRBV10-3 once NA TGTGCCATCAGCCAGGCGGTTACTCTGGCGGGCGGGGAGCTGTTTTTT CAISQAVTLAGGELFF
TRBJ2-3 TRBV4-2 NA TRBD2 TGTGCCAGCAGCGAAAGTTATAGCGGGGGGACTAGCACAGATACGCAGTATTTT CASSESYSGGTSTDTQYF
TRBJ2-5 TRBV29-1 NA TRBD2 TGCAGCGTCCACGGGACTAGCGGCCAAGAGACCCAGTACTTC CSVHGTSGQETQYF
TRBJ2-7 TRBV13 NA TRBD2 TGTGCCAGCTCCGGGACTAGTTCGTACGAGCAGTACTTC CASSGTSSYEQYF
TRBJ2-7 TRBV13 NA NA TGTGCCAGCAGCTTACAGCGCTCGGAGCTTGGCTACGAGCAGTACTTC CASSLQRSELGYEQYF
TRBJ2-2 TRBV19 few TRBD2 TGTGCCAGTTCCGCCTTAAGCGGGACCACCGGGGAGCTGTTTTTT CASSALSGTTGELFF
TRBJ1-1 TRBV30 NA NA TGTGCCTGGAGTCGTATCCGGGACACTGAAGCTTTCTTT CAWSRIRDTEAFF
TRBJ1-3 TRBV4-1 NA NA TGCGCCAGCAGCCCGGGGATGGACACCATATATTTT CASSPGMDTIYF
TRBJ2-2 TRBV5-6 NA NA TGTGCCAGCAGCTTGGGAGCTGGGGGGACCGGGGAGCTGTTTTTT CASSLGAGGTGELFF
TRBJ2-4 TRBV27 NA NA TGTGCCAGCAGTTATGCAGGGGGGCTAGCCAAAAACATTCAGTACTTC CASSYAGGLAKNIQYF
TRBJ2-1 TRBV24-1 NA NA TGTGCCACCAGTGCCCCCCAAAACAATGAGCAGTTCTTC CATSAPQNNEQFF
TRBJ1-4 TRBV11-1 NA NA TGTGCCAGCAGCCTTCCGGGACTGGGAAATGAAAAACTGTTTTTT CASSLPGLGNEKLFF
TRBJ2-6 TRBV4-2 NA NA TGTGCCAGCAGCCAAGCGAGCTCTGGGGCCAACGTCCTGACTTTC CASSQASSGANVLTF
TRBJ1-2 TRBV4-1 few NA TGCGCCAGCAGCCAAGCCACGCAGGGCTATGGCTACACCTTC CASSQATQGYGYTF
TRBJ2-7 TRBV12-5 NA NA TGTGCTTCTGAGGACAGCTATACCTACGAGCAGTACTTC CASEDSYTYEQYF
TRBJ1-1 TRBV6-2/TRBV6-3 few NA TGTGCCAGCAGTTACATCCGGGGAGTCTCTTTCTTT CASSYIRGVSFF